Below, one T cell receptor (beta chain) is given with its context. Its antigen specificity is not known. There are no base qualities to consult, and no much larger clone falls within one base. This specimen belongs to a study of T cell responses to AZD1222 COVID-19 vaccine (dated by TCRdb to the early 2020s). General notes on the study: TCR sequencing was performed for more than 230 trial participants, of whom some 200 were given two doses of AZD1222 and around 26 were given two doses of MenACWY control vaccine. Trial participants were enrolled into age subgroups of 18-55, 56-69 and 70-plus years, which contained 148, 28 and 57 TCR-sequenced participants, respectively. The paper as a whole reports these results and caveats: The 56-69-year group was small, and its depth increase did not reach significance, likely because of low power. Conclusions about previously exposed vaccinees are limited because only six or seven AZD1222 recipients were SARS-CoV-2 seropositive at baseline. Participants were mostly white British, with more females than males. The authors suggested clonal diversity may have been underestimated. After two AZD1222 doses, both the breadth and the depth of spike-specific TCRs were significantly higher than at day 0 and than in MenACWY recipients. Reportedly, almost half of the unique spike-specific TCRs recognized epitopes lying outside the regions that are mutated in the B.1.351 and B.1.1.7 variants. Because no day 14 peak-response samples were available, the repertoires could be characterized only after the peak T cell response. The vaccine-associated CD4 TCRs covered the entire spike protein, and the dominant responses fell in regions 160-218 and 743-854.

The CDR3 regions of human TCRbeta chains were analyzed by immunosequencing. Turning to the authors' computational methods: Repertoire TCRs were matched against a reference library of SARS-CoV-2-specific TCRs generated with the MIRA antigen-specificity platform. Breadth was defined as the fraction of unique TCRs that were SARS-CoV-2-associated. Depth was defined as the fraction of total T cells that were SARS-CoV-2-associated. Using the MIRA data, each spike-specific TCR was assigned both to the spike region to which the TCR was reactive and to a CD4 or CD8 class. Log10-transformed breadth and depth values were compared by one-way ANOVA with Sidak's multiple comparisons tests. TCRdb took this table from immuneACCESS and kept in-frame rearrangements with V and J called. Such tables lack part of the clones; where checked against another copy, unresolved V genes explain under half of the gap, and the rest is unexplained. Clone size and the V and J calls come from that table; the DNA yielded D and trimming. This sample lists around 180,000 clones; about 88% were detected once. The ten largest account for 25% to 30% of the sample.

Taken with the paper, the label for time point translates to: about 28 days (+/-7) after the second vaccine dose. AZD1222 recipients whose second dose came at about 4 weeks and those whose second dose came at about 12 weeks were combined into one group, since spike-specific TCR depth and breadth did not differ between the two schedules. Vaccinee samples were obtained from the UK trials COV001 and COV002, which included a single-blind randomized controlled phase 2/3 trial of AZD1222 (ChAdOx1 nCoV-19) in healthy adults. For TCRbeta chain sequencing, PBMC samples from trial participants were taken at day 0 and at day 28 after the second dose. Inclusive of the bounding cysteine and phenylalanine, the CDR3 is 15 residues long. Only the CDR3 DNA stays, 45 bases, in frame from base 1. The germline V gene (reference sequence) gives CDR1 as GTSNPN and CDR2 as SVGIG. Relative to germline, V is 2 bases shorter and J is 1 base shorter, with 12 bases between their ends.

Sequenced material: peripheral blood, taken 28 days after the second AZD1222 dose. This sequence uses TRBV30 and TRBJ1-5, with the D gene not clear enough to name. This receptor was taken from an adult who received the AZD1222 COVID-19 vaccine. CDR3 sequence: CAWSSGSMSNQPQHF. The DNA is TGTGCCTGGAGTTCCGGAAGCATGAGCAATCAGCCCCAGCATTTT.